The next 29 T cell receptor beta chains were all read from a single sample in a study of T cells expressing NK-cell markers (dated by TCRdb to 2020 to 2022). The library came from 5' RACE. These reads were obtained on an Illumina HiSeq 2000. One entry per CDR3 protein sequence results from the TCRdb reprocessing of the reads, with DNA left out. The table for this sample lists about 460,000 distinct CDR3 sequences. The ten most abundant clones make up almost 1.5% of the sample. Sequenced material: blood T cells: a sorted CD56 or NKG2C T cell subset, CD4+ or CD8+ T cells, or bulk PBMC T cells (not recorded which). These receptors were taken from a woman in her 50s in good health. Donor details come from another sample of the same person, matched by shared clones.

This sequence joins TRBV20-1 and TRBJ2-1; without DNA, the TCRdb call of TRBD2 cannot be checked. Germline loops: CDR1 DFQATT, CDR2 SNEGSKA (reference sequence). The CDR3 sequence is 16 residues long. The CDR3 is CSAIIPTSGSRNEQFF.

V usage is TRBV5-1 and J usage is TRBJ2-1; lacking DNA, the TRBD2 call made by TCRdb goes unchecked. Germline CDR1 is SGHRS and CDR2 is YFSETQ. The CDR3 loop spans 13 amino acids. The CDR3 is CASSSQTGGEQFF.

The gene calls are TRBV6-1 and TRBJ1-3; TCRdb names TRBD1, which stays unverified in the absence of DNA. The CDR3 totals 16 residues. CDR1 MNHNS and CDR2 SASEGT come from the germline V gene. This CDR3 reads CASSARDRVKGNTIYF.

The rearrangement uses TRBV5-1 and TRBJ1-1. The CDR3 length is 14 residues. The germline V gene has CDR1 SGHRS and CDR2 YFSETQ. The CDR3 loop reads CASSLGNRGTEAFF.

This chain uses TRBV18 with TRBJ2-5; absent DNA, TCRdb's TRBD1 call cannot be checked. CDR1 and CDR2 (germline): KGHSH, LQKENI. The CDR3 runs to 15 residues. The CDR3 spells CASSRFWDSQETQYF.

The chain uses TRBV7-8 and TRBJ2-5; TCRdb selects TRBD2, and the lack of DNA leaves this call unchecked. CDR1 is SGHVS, CDR2 FQNEAQ, per germline. The CDR3 runs to 15 residues. Here the CDR3 reads CASSQGLVLKETQYF.

The chain combines TRBV7-3 with TRBJ2-1; TCRdb returns TRBD2, unconfirmable since there is no DNA. CDR3 length: 19 amino acids. Germline V gene sequence: CDR1 SGHTA, CDR2 FQGTGA. CDR3 sequence: CASSLLAGEGGSSYNEQFF. Together with reference TRBV7-3 and TRBJ2-1, the CDR3 gives the full variable domain: GAGVSQTPSNKVTEKGKYVELRCDPISGHTALYWYRQSLGQGPEFLIYFQGTGAADDSGLPNDRFFAVRPEGSVSTLKIQRTERGDSAVYLCASSLLAGEGGSSYNEQFFGPGTRLTVL.

The gene calls are TRBV3-1 and TRBJ1-1. Germline assignment: CDR1 LGHDT and CDR2 YNNKEL (reference sequence). The CDR3 spans 15 residues. The CDR3 spells CASSQDRAGDTEAFF.

This chain uses TRBV6-2 or TRBV6-3 with TRBJ2-7; TCRdb selects TRBD2, and the lack of DNA leaves this call unchecked. The germline gives CDR1 MNHEY, CDR2 SVGEGT. The CDR3 sequence is 13 residues long. The CDR3 is CASAASGTYEQYF.

The chain uses TRBV27 and TRBJ2-7; TCRdb indicates TRBD1, and absent DNA this call remains unverified. CDR3 size: 13 residues. CDR1 MNHEY and CDR2 SMNVEV come from the germline V gene (reference sequence). The CDR3 sequence: CASGGTSTYEQYF.

The V and J genes are TRBV7-8 and TRBJ2-2. Germline V CDR1 and CDR2: SGHVS, FQNEAQ. CDR3 length: 14 amino acids. The CDR3 sequence: CASSLSQNTGELFF.

This chain joins TRBV12-3 or TRBV12-4 and TRBJ2-2. The CDR3 runs to 14 residues. The CDR3 spells CASSLSRRAGELFF.

This chain joins TRBV10-1 and TRBJ2-2; no DNA is available, so the TRBD1 call from TCRdb remains unchecked. The length of the CDR3 is 16 residues. Germline V gene lookup returns CDR1 WNHNN and CDR2 SYGVQD (reference sequence). CDR3 sequence reads: CASSDLPGQRSGELFF.

The CDR3 sequence is CASRVGRAYEQYF. V and J are TRBV10-2 and TRBJ2-7. From germline, CDR1 is WSHSY and CDR2 SAAADI. CDR3 size: 13 residues.

The rearrangement joins TRBV2 to TRBJ1-5. Per the germline V gene, CDR1 is SNHLY and CDR2 is FYNNEI. The CDR3 is 13 residues long. CDR3 loop: CASSRSLNQPQHF.

The chain joins TRBV29-1 to TRBJ2-5; TCRdb outputs TRBD2, but without DNA this stays unchecked. This CDR3 is 14 amino acids long. Germline V gene sequence: CDR1 SQVTM, CDR2 ANQGSEA. The CDR3 spells CSVVLAAYQETQYF.

The chain is built from TRBV12-3 or TRBV12-4 and TRBJ2-2; the D call from TCRdb, TRBD1, cannot be confirmed without DNA. The CDR3 extends over 14 amino acids. The CDR3 is CASSSRVNTGELFF.

The chain is built from TRBV18 and TRBJ2-1. The CDR3 consists of 11 residues. Per the germline V gene, CDR1 is KGHSH and CDR2 is LQKENI. CDR3 region: CASSTANEQFF.

The chain links TRBV20-1 to TRBJ2-3. CDR3 length: 14 residues. CDR1 and CDR2 from the germline V gene are DFQATT and SNEGSKA (reference sequence). This chain's CDR3 is CSARDIRFTDTQYF.

This chain links TRBV20-1 with TRBJ1-2; TCRdb's D call of TRBD1 is untestable without DNA. The CDR3 is 17 residues long. Per the germline V gene, CDR1 is DFQATT and CDR2 is SNEGSKA (reference sequence). This CDR3 is CSCDFPRTGHYNYGYTF.

The J gene is TRBJ1-5, the V gene TRBV4-2; the D call from TCRdb, TRBD1, cannot be confirmed without DNA. The V gene's germline CDR1 is LGHNA and CDR2 YNFKEQ. The CDR3 covers 15 residues. The CDR3 region is CASSQERGRNQPQHF.

The CDR3: CSARARGNQPQHF. J is TRBJ1-5 and V is TRBV20-1; as DNA is missing, the TRBD1 call by TCRdb cannot be tested. The germline V gene encodes CDR1 DFQATT and CDR2 SNEGSKA (reference sequence). The CDR3 contains 13 residues.

The rearrangement joins TRBV20-1 to TRBJ1-6; TCRdb outputs TRBD1, but without DNA this stays unchecked. Germline V lookup: CDR1 DFQATT, CDR2 SNEGSKA (reference sequence). CDR3 length: 13 amino acids. CDR3 protein: CSAGPTGASPLHF.

The chain joins TRBV14 to TRBJ2-3; the D gene TCRdb calls, TRBD1, cannot be checked with no DNA. This CDR3 is 16 amino acids long. Germline V gene lookup returns CDR1 SGHDN and CDR2 FVKESK. CDR3 residues: CASSSLGRGRPGSQYF.

This chain uses TRBV5-1 with TRBJ2-2. Germline loops: CDR1 SGHRS, CDR2 YFSETQ. The CDR3 contains 15 residues. CDR3 loop: CASSQASIGTGELFF.

The chain recombines TRBV20-1 with TRBJ2-7; TCRdb outputs TRBD1, but without DNA this stays unchecked. This CDR3 is built from 14 residues. CDR1 and CDR2 from the germline V gene are DFQATT and SNEGSKA (reference sequence). The CDR3 here is CSAIDETGNYEQYF.

The rearrangement joins TRBV11-3 to TRBJ1-2; the TCRdb D gene call, TRBD1, has no DNA to confirm it. There are 14 residues in the CDR3. Germline V CDR1 and CDR2: SGHNT, YENEEA. The CDR3 protein is CASSPGPPLDGYTF.

This chain's CDR3 is CSAGPSLRGTEAFF. The rearrangement links TRBV20-1 to TRBJ1-1; the TCRdb D gene call, TRBD1, has no DNA to confirm it. The CDR3 extends over 14 amino acids. Germline CDR1 is DFQATT and CDR2 is SNEGSKA (reference sequence).

CDR3 protein: CSGREGTEAFF. The chain links TRBV29-1 to TRBJ1-1. CDR3 size: 11 residues. Per germline, CDR1 SQVTM and CDR2 ANQGSEA.